This T cell receptor (beta chain) was captured by sequencing in a study of blood T cell repertoires in COVID-19. In the study overall: Spain, Italy and the United States supplied samples that represented acute and convalescent COVID-19. Sources were T cells, B-cell-depleted T cells, or PBMCs; the material itself was cDNA or gDNA.

The authors' processing: Quantification of nucleated cells was approximated via reference gene primer amplification. Clones were sequenced by immunoSEQ multiplex PCR, and TCRdb holds only the in-frame ones, with some missing. V, J and clone size are those of that table, while D and trimming were read from the DNA. The sample lists about 140,000 clones, roughly 86% occurring once. Trimming removed 0 bases from V and 7 bases from J, with 7 bases in between. This CDR3 is 13 amino acids long. The germline V gene encodes CDR1 GTSNPN and CDR2 SVGIG (reference sequence). This clone was observed a few times. The sample has other DNA sequences that encode this CDR3 too.

Sequenced sample: peripheral blood. This receptor was obtained from a man aged 45-60 years with active or convalescent COVID-19. This sequence joins TRBV30 and TRBJ1-6; D remains ambiguous. CDR3 residues: CAWSVRENSPLHF. CDR3 sequence (DNA): TGTGCCTGGAGTGTACGGGAGAATTCACCCCTCCACTTT.